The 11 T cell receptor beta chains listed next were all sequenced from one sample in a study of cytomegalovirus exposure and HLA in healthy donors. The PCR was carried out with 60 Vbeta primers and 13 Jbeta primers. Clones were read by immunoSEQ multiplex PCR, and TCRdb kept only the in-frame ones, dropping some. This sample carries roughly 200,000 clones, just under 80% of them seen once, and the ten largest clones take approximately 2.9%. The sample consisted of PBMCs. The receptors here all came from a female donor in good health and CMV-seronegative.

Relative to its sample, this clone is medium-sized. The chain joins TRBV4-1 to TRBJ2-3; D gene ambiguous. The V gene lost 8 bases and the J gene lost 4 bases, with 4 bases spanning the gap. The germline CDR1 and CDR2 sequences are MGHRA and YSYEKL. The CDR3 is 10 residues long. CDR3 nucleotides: TGCGCCAGCGCGGCAGATACGCAGTATTTT. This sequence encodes CASAADTQYF.

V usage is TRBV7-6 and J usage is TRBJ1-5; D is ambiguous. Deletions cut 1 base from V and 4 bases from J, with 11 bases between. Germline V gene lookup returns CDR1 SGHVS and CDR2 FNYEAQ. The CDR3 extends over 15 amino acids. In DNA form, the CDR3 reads TGTGCCAGCAGCTTAGAGGCGGCGCGAAATCAGCCCCAGCATTTT. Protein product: CASSLEAARNQPQHF.

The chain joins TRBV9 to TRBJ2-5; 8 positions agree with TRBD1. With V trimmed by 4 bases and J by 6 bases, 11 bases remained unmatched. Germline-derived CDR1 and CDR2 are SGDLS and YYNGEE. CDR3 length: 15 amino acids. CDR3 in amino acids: CASSPSTGVVKTQYF. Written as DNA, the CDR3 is TGTGCCAGCAGCCCCTCGACAGGGGTCGTGAAGACCCAGTACTTC.

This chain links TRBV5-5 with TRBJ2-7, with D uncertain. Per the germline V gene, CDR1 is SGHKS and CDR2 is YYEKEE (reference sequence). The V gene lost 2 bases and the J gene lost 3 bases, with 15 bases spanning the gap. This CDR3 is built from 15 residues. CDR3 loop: CASSFEWAQSYEQYF. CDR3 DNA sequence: TGTGCCAGCAGCTTTGAGTGGGCTCAAAGCTACGAGCAGTACTTC.

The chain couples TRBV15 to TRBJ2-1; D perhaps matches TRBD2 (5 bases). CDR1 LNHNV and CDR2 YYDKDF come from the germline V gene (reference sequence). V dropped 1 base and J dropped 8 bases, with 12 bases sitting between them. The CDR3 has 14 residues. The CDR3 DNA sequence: TGTGCCACCAGCAGAGCGGGTCCAGCGGATGAGCAGTTCTTC. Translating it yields CATSRAGPADEQFF.

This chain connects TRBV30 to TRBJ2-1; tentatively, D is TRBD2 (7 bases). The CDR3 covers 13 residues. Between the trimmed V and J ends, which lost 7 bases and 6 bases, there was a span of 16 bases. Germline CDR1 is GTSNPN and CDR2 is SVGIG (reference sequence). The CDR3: CASHGGGGNEQFF. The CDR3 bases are TGTGCCTCCCACGGGGGCGGGGGCAATGAGCAGTTCTTC.

CDR3 region: CASSPRGYEQYF. The CDR3 DNA sequence: TGCGCCAGCAGTCCCCGGGGATACGAGCAGTACTTC. The V and J genes are TRBV10-2 and TRBJ2-7; D is possibly TRBD2 (5 bases). The CDR3 sequence is 12 residues long. Germline assignment: CDR1 WSHSY and CDR2 SAAADI. Trimming cost V 5 bases and J 4 bases, with 9 bases left between them.

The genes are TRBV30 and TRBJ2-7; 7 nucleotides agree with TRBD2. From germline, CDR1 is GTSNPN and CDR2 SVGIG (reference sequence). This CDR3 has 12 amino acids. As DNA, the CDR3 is TGTGGTGGGGGGGAGGCTGACTACGAGCAGTACTTC. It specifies CGGGEADYEQYF.

The CDR3: CASRQAGAYNEQFF. CDR3 in DNA: TGTGCCAGCAGGCAGGCGGGAGCCTACAATGAGCAGTTCTTC. This chain links TRBV14 with TRBJ2-1; 7 nucleotides match TRBD2. CDR3 length: 14 amino acids. V shed 6 bases and J 2 bases; nucleotides not matched to a gene: 4. The germline gives CDR1 SGHDN, CDR2 FVKESK.

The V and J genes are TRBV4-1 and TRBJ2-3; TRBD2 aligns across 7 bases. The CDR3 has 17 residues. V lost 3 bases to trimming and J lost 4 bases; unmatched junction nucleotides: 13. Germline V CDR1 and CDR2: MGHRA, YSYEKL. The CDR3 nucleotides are TGCGCCAGCAGCCAGACGTTCGGCGGGAGTGGGGCAGATACGCAGTATTTT. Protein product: CASSQTFGGSGADTQYF.

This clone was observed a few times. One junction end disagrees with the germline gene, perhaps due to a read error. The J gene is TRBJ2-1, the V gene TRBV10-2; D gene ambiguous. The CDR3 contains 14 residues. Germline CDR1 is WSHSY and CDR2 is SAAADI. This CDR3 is CASSEFMRGYERFF. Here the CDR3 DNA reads TGCGCCAGCAGTGAGTTCATGAGAGGTTATGAGCGGTTCTTC.